Presented here are 5 T cell receptor beta chains from one specimen sequenced in a study of identical twins. TCRdb passed the 5' RACE reads through MiXCR, listing each CDR3 protein once. In the table there are under 250,000 distinct CDR3 sequences, about an eighth of which are singletons. Separately, the same data were catalogued under a study of yellow fever vaccine responses in identical twins.

The sample consisted of memory (CD45RO+) T cells sorted from blood. Receptor source: a woman aged 18-29 years in good health.

This clonotype appeared a few times. J is TRBJ1-5 and V is TRBV28, with 7 bases that match TRBD1. The J segment lost 1 base and the V segment lost 6 bases, leaving 9 bases of the junction unmatched. Germline V gene data show CDR1 as MDHEN and CDR2 as SYDVKM. The CDR3 runs to 16 residues. The CDR3 coding sequence is TGTGCCAGCAGCTCCCTTGACAGGGAGAGCAATCAGCCCCAGCATTTT. It is translated as CASSSLDRESNQPQHF.

In this sample, this clonotype turned up many times. The V gene is TRBV5-1, the J gene TRBJ2-1; TRBD1 matches 7 bases. The CDR3 extends over 16 amino acids. From germline, CDR1 is SGHRS and CDR2 YFSETQ. V shed 0 bases, J shed 5 bases, and the junction held 8 bases outside the gene matches. CDR3 protein: CASSLEGARGNNEQFF. The CDR3, as DNA: TGCGCCAGCAGCTTGGAGGGGGCGAGAGGTAACAATGAGCAGTTCTTC.

This clonotype has more than one count but fewer than ten. This chain links TRBV28 with TRBJ2-7; possibly TRBD1 for D (5 bases). V lost 2 bases to trimming and J lost 2 bases, with 16 bases between them. The CDR3 is made up of 16 amino acids. Germline V gene sequence: CDR1 MDHEN, CDR2 SYDVKM. The CDR3 sequence: CASSLGAKRWAYEQYF. The CDR3 bases are TGTGCCAGCAGTTTAGGGGCAAAACGCTGGGCCTACGAGCAGTACTTC.

This clonotype was detected only a few times. The chain couples TRBV7-2 to TRBJ1-1; D may be TRBD1 (5 bases). Trimming pared 1 base from V and 8 bases from J, leaving 17 bases between. This CDR3 region has 15 residues. Germline V gene data show CDR1 as SGHTA and CDR2 as FQGNSA. The CDR3 sequence is CASSLEGTGILEAFF. For the CDR3, the DNA is TGTGCCAGCAGCTTAGAAGGGACCGGGATCTTAGAAGCTTTCTTT.

This clonotype was detected a few times. This sequence joins TRBV9 and TRBJ2-5; 8 nucleotides align to TRBD2. With V trimmed by 3 bases and J by 2 bases, 15 bases remained unmatched. The CDR3 totals 18 residues. The germline V gene encodes CDR1 SGDLS and CDR2 YYNGEE. Here the CDR3 reads CASSAYLSGTVPQETQYF. The CDR3 DNA follows: TGTGCCAGCAGCGCATACCTTAGCGGGACCGTACCACAAGAGACCCAGTACTTC. The whole variable domain, remainder taken from reference TRBV9 and TRBJ2-5, is DSGVTQTPKHLITATGQRVTLRCSPRSGDLSVYWYQQSLDQGLQFLIQYYNGEERAKGNILERFSAQQFPDLHSELNLSSLELGDSALYFCASSAYLSGTVPQETQYFGPGTRLLVL.